Sequencing of this T cell receptor (beta chain) was carried out in a study of cytomegalovirus exposure and HLA in healthy donors (dated by TCRdb to 2016 to 2017). For the wider study: According to a later analysis, one platform produced both the 120 validation repertoires and the 670 or so repertoires of the first cohort. The study aimed to test whether cataloging public T cell receptors could reveal signatures of past pathogen exposure. In addition to the first cohort of roughly 670 subjects, a separate validation cohort of some 120 different subjects was used. High-throughput TCR immunosequencing, statistical association of individual TCRs with disease status, and machine learning were combined to predict cytomegalovirus infection status. The paper as a whole reports these results and caveats: In the study, approximately 160 TCR beta chains were listed as associated with cytomegalovirus. Across donors, most TCR sequences were observed very rarely, whereas some public TCRs were present in many individuals. According to the authors, the approach could potentially be generalized to other disease states and immunological phenotypes. A later analysis had no HLA typing for the validation cohort, so co-occurrence there was scored across all 110 or so repertoires. A later analysis found that TCRs clustered in the first cohort also tended to co-occur in the roughly 120 validation repertoires, with 94% of cluster scores above 0. The classifier was reported to diagnose cytomegalovirus status with high specificity and sensitivity in both the original cohort and the validation cohort. Three of the identified cytomegalovirus-associated TCR beta chains were confirmed in vitro to be specific for cytomegalovirus antigens.

The library was made by the immunoSEQ multiplex PCR assay. The authors processed their data as follows. A statistical classification framework was built to diagnose cytomegalovirus status from the catalog of TCR beta chain sequences. This immuneACCESS table, as held by TCRdb, lists in-frame sequences with V and J called but not all clones. Of the missing ones, under half trace to an unresolved V gene in checked studies; the others have no known cause. V and J calls plus clone size are reproduced from that table; the DNA served to infer D and trimming. The sample has about 200,000 clones on record, around 88% of them singletons. The leading ten clones occupy more than 1.1% of the sample. The CDR3 numbers 15 residues from cysteine through phenylalanine. The only DNA kept is the CDR3, 45 bases in frame from the first base. For this chain, trimming is 4 bases at the V end and 0 bases at the J end, and the number of junction bases without a gene match is 4. CDR1 and CDR2 are drawn from the germline V gene: SGHRS, YFSETQ.

Separate from the approximately 670-subject first cohort, the validation cohort of 120 subjects was the group to which the donors belonged. Turning to this clone: It lacks a known antigen. The sample holds no much larger clone one base away, and base qualities are not on file.

Source material: PBMCs. This clonotype originated in a woman aged 18-35 years in good health and CMV-seronegative. The V gene is TRBV5-1 and the J gene is TRBJ1-3; TRBD1 agrees with 7 junctional bases. The base sequence is TGCGCCAGCAGCAACGGGACAGTCTCTGGAAACACCATATATTTT. It translates as CASSNGTVSGNTIYF.